Here is one TCR beta chain with its context. Per the original data handling: Amplification of reference gene primers provided the estimated nucleated cell counts. The protocol was immunoSEQ multiplex PCR, while the TCRdb copy is restricted to in-frame clones and leaves out a portion. V and J calls and clone size come straight from that table; D and trimming were deduced from the DNA. The sample lists 100,000 to 150,000 clones, approximately 89% occurring once. This CDR3 has 15 amino acids. Germline V lookup: CDR1 KGHDR, CDR2 SFDVKD. V gave up 7 bases and J gave up 7 bases; unmatched junction bases: 11. The data stem from a study of blood T cell repertoires in COVID-19. About the research overall: Acute and convalescent COVID-19 samples came from the United States, Italy and Spain.

The chain has TRBV24-1 and TRBJ2-1, with TRBD2 matching over 8 bases. The sample consisted of peripheral blood. This clonotype was sampled from an older woman with acute or convalescent COVID-19. The CDR3 loop is CATSNPGLEVNEQFF. The CDR3 coding sequence is TGTGCCACCAGCAACCCGGGACTAGAGGTAAATGAGCAGTTCTTC.